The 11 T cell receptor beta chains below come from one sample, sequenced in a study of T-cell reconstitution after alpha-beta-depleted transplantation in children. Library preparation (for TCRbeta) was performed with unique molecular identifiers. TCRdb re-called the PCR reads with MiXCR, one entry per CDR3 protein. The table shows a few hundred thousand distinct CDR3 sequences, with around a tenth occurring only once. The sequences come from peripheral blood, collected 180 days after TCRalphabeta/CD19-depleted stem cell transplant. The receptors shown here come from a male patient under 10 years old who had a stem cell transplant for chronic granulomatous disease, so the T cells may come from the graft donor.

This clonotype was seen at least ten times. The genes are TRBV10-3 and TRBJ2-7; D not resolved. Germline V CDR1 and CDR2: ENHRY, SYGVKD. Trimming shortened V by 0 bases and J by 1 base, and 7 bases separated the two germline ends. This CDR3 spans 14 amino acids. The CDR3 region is CAISESQFSYEQYF. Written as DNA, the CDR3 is TGTGCCATCAGTGAGTCTCAGTTTTCCTACGAGCAGTACTTC.

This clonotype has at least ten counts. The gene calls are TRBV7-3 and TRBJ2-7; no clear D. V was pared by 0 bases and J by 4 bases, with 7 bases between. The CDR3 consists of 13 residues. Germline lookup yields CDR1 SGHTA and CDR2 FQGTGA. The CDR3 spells CASSLTLGYEQYF. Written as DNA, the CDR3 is TGTGCCAGCAGCTTAACGTTAGGGTACGAGCAGTACTTC.

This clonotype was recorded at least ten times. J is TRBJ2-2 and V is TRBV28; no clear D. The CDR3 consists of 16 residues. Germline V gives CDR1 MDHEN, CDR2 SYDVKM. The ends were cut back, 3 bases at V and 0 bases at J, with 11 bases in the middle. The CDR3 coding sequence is TGTGCCAGCAGTTTGGGTTTCGTCACGAACACCGGGGAGCTGTTTTTT. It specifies CASSLGFVTNTGELFF.

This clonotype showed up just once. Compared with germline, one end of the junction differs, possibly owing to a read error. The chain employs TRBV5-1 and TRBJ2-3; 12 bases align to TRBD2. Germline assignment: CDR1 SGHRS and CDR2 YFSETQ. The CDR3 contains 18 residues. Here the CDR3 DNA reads TGTGCCAGCGGCTCCGGGACTAGCGGGTCCCTCAGCACAGATACGCAGTATTTT. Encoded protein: CASGSGTSGSLSTDTQYF.

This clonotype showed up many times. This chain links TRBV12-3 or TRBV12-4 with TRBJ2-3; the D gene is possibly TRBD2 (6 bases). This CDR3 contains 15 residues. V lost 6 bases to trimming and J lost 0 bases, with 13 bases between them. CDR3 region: CASRLAHPSTDTQYF. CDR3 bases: TGTGCCAGCAGGCTAGCGCATCCTAGCACAGATACGCAGTATTTT.

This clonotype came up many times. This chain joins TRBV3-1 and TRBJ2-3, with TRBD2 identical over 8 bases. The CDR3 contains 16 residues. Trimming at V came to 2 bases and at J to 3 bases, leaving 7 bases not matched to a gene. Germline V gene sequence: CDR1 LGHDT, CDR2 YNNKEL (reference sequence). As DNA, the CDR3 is TGTGCCAGCAGCCAATGGGCGGGGGGCGGGACAGATACGCAGTATTTT. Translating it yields CASSQWAGGGTDTQYF.

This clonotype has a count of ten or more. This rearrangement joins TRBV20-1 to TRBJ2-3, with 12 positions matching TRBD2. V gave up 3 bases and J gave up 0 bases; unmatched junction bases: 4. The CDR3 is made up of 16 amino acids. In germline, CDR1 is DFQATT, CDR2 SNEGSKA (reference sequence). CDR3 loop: CSASPGLAGSTDTQYF. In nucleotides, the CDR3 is TGCAGTGCTAGTCCCGGACTAGCGGGGAGCACAGATACGCAGTATTTT.

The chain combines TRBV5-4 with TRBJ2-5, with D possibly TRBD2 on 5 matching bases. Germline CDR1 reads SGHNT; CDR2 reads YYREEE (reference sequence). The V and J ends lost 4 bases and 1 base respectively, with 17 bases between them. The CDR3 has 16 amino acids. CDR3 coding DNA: TGTGCCAGCAGCACCCCTTCGGGATCCCCCCAAGAGACCCAGTACTTC. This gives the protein CASSTPSGSPQETQYF.

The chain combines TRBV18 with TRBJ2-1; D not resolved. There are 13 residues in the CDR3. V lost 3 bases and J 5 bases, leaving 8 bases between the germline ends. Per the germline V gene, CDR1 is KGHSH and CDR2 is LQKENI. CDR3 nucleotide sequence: TGTGCCAGCTCACCGGACGCTCACAATGAGCAGTTCTTC. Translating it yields CASSPDAHNEQFF.

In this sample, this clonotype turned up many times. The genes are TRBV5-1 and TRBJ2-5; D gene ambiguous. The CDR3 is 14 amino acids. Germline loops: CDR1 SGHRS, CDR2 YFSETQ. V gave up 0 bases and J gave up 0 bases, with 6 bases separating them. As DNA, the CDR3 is TGCGCCAGCAGCTTGGGACCCCACCAAGAGACCCAGTACTTC. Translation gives CASSLGPHQETQYF.

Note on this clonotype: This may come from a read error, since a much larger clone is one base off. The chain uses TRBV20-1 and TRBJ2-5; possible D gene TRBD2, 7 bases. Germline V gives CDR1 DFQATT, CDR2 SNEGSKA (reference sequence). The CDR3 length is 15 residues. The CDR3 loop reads CSARGGALGKETQHF. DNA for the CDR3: TGCAGTGCTAGGGGGGGGGCCCTTGGAAAAGAGACCCAGCACTTC.